Below, 12 T cell receptor beta chains from the same sample are listed, as sequenced in a study of cytomegalovirus exposure and HLA in healthy donors. PCR amplification relied on 60 Vbeta primers (plus 13 Jbeta primers). The protocol was immunoSEQ multiplex PCR, while the TCRdb copy is restricted to in-frame clones and leaves out a portion. This sample has around 180,000 clones, with about four fifths found just once. Source material: PBMCs. These receptor sequences come from a girl aged 10-17 years in good health and CMV-seropositive.

The chain employs TRBV5-5 and TRBJ1-1, with 8 nucleotides matching TRBD1. Germline V gene sequence: CDR1 SGHKS, CDR2 YYEKEE (reference sequence). V lost 4 bases to trimming and J lost 0 bases; unmatched junction nucleotides: 8. The CDR3 contains 16 residues. The CDR3 region is CASSPRDRTLNTEAFF. In DNA form, the CDR3 reads TGTGCCAGCAGCCCACGGGACAGGACATTGAACACTGAAGCTTTCTTT.

The chain recombines TRBV6-1 with TRBJ1-5, with D perhaps matching TRBD1 (6 bases). The V gene lost 5 bases and the J gene lost 0 bases, with 11 bases spanning the gap. This CDR3 contains 15 residues. The V gene's germline CDR1 is MNHNS and CDR2 SASEGT. CDR3 protein: CASSSGTNSNQPQHF. The CDR3 DNA reads as TGTGCCAGCAGTTCCGGGACAAATAGCAATCAGCCCCAGCATTTT.

This sequence joins TRBV10-3 and TRBJ1-2; possibly TRBD1 for D (5 bases). Germline values: CDR1 ENHRY, CDR2 SYGVKD. V lost 3 bases, J lost 4 bases, and 9 bases lay in between. CDR3 length equals 13 residues. The CDR3 nucleotides are TGTGCCATCAGTGATGACAGTCGCTATGGCTACACCTTC. Its protein is CAISDDSRYGYTF.

This clone showed up just once. The chain recombines TRBV11-2 with TRBJ2-2; D not resolved. Germline-derived CDR1 and CDR2 are SGHAT and FQNNGV. The CDR3 runs 12 residues. With 5 bases removed from V and 5 bases from J, the gap between germline ends came to 6 bases. DNA of the CDR3: TGTGCCAGCAGCCCCAGGACCGGGGAGCTGTTTTTT. Encoded protein: CASSPRTGELFF.

The gene calls are TRBV6-5 and TRBJ1-5; D remains ambiguous. V dropped 3 bases and J dropped 4 bases, with 7 bases sitting between them. CDR1 is MNHEY, CDR2 SVGAGI, per germline. The length of the CDR3 is 13 residues. CDR3 nucleotide sequence: TGTGCCAGCAGTTATACCGGGAATCAGCCCCAGCATTTT. Translating gives CASSYTGNQPQHF.

CDR3 sequence (DNA): TGTGCCAGCAGCTTTGGGGGCCCAGAGACCCAGTACTTC. Residues: CASSFGGPETQYF. The chain combines TRBV5-6 with TRBJ2-5; TRBD1 is a possible D gene (6 bases). The germline V gene has CDR1 SGHDT and CDR2 YYEEEE. V was shortened by 2 bases and J by 4 bases, with 9 bases between the two germline ends. The CDR3 covers 13 residues.

A word on this clone: As the CDR3 is not closed by the conserved phenylalanine or tryptophan, this likely results from a read error. J is TRBJ1-1 and V is TRBV6-1; 8 bases fit TRBD1. This CDR3 has 14 amino acids. Losses at the gene ends were 8 bases for V and 3 bases for J; bases not matched to a gene: 8. From germline, CDR1 is MNHNS and CDR2 SASEGT. As DNA, the CDR3 is TGTGCCAGCCGCCCGACAGGGGTCGACACTGAAGCTTTCCTT. This translates into CASRPTGVDTEAFL.

The V and J genes are TRBV5-1 and TRBJ1-1; D is possibly TRBD1 (5 bases). This CDR3 is 14 amino acids long. Germline V gene lookup returns CDR1 SGHRS and CDR2 YFSETQ. The V gene lost 0 bases and the J gene lost 5 bases, with 11 bases spanning the gap. CDR3 DNA: TGCGCCAGCAGCTTGGAAGGGGCTTGGACTGAAGCTTTCTTT. Its protein product is CASSLEGAWTEAFF.

The J gene is TRBJ2-1, the V gene TRBV5-1; weak D call: TRBD2 (6 bases). This CDR3 is 14 amino acids long. The V and J ends lost 2 bases and 4 bases respectively, with 10 bases between them. Germline values: CDR1 SGHRS, CDR2 YFSETQ. The CDR3 DNA reads TGCGCCAGCAGCTTCCCCGGGACTTACAATGAGCAGTTCTTC. Translated, it gives CASSFPGTYNEQFF.

This sequence joins TRBV27 and TRBJ2-1; 13 positions match TRBD2. The CDR3 covers 15 residues. CDR1 MNHEY and CDR2 SMNVEV come from the germline V gene (reference sequence). The junction had 6 bases not matched to a gene; V was cut back by 4 bases and J by 9 bases. The CDR3 coding sequence is TGTGCCAGCAGTTCGCCGGGACTAGCGGGGTTTGAGCAGTTCTTC. This translates into CASSSPGLAGFEQFF.

This clone occurred a few times. This chain connects TRBV9 to TRBJ2-2; no definite D call. The CDR3 sequence is 14 residues long. Germline V gene sequence: CDR1 SGDLS, CDR2 YYNGEE. V lost 0 bases and J 5 bases, leaving 8 bases between the germline ends. The CDR3 reads CASSVGGTTGELFF. The CDR3 nucleotides read TGTGCCAGCAGCGTAGGTGGTACAACCGGGGAGCTGTTTTTT.

The chain has TRBV6-1 and TRBJ1-5; the D gene is possibly TRBD1 (6 bases). There are 14 residues in the CDR3. The ends were cut back, 6 bases at V and 0 bases at J, with 9 bases in the middle. CDR1 and CDR2 (germline): MNHNS, SASEGT. Written as DNA, the CDR3 is TGTGCCAGCAGGTCGACAGGTAGCAATCAGCCCCAGCATTTT. It translates to CASRSTGSNQPQHF.